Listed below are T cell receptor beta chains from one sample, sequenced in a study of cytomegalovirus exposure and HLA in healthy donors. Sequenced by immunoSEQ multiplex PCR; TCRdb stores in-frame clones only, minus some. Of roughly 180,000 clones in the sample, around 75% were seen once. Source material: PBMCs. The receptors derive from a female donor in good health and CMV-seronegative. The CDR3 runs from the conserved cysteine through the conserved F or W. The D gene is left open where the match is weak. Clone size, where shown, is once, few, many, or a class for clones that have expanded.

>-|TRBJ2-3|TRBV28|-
CASSLPAHRQVNPPADTQYF
TGTGCCAGCAGTTTGCCCGCCCACAGACAGGTTAATCCCCCCGCAGATACGCAGTATTTT
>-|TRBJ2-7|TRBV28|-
CASSSIAVYEQYF
TGTGCCAGCAGCTCAATAGCGGTATACGAGCAGTACTTC
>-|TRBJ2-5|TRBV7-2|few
CASSLDPALPRETQYF
TGTGCCAGCAGCTTAGACCCGGCCCTCCCGCGGGAGACCCAGTACTTC
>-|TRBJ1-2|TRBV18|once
CASSPMTDLAYGYTF
TGTGCCAGCTCTCCAATGACAGACTTGGCCTATGGCTACACCTTC
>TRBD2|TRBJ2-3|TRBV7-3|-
CASRAGGPTDTQYF
TGTGCCAGCAGAGCGGGAGGGCCCACAGATACGCAGTATTTT
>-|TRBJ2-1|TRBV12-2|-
CASRSLLPGGAHNEQFF
TGTGCAAGTCGCTCGCTCCTCCCGGGAGGCGCCCACAATGAGCAGTTCTTC
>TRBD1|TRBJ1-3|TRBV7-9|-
CASSLSGGPGNTIYF
TGTGCCAGCAGCCTGTCAGGGGGGCCTGGAAACACCATATATTTT
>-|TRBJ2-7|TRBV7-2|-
CASSLELGEGPYEQYF
TGTGCCAGCAGCTTAGAACTGGGTGAGGGCCCCTACGAGCAGTACTTC
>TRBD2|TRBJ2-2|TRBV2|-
CASSASTSGAYTGELFF
TGTGCCAGCAGTGCCTCGACTAGCGGGGCGTACACCGGGGAGCTGTTTTTT
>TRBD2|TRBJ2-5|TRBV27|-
CASSLPTTSGRWRETQYF
TGTGCCAGCAGTTTACCGACGACTAGCGGGAGATGGAGAGAGACCCAGTACTTC
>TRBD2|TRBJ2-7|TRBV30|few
CAWSPAGELSEQYF
TGTGCCTGGAGCCCAGCGGGAGAGCTCTCCGAGCAGTACTTC
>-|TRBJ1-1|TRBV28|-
CASSLGARSWGRSEAFF
TGTGCCAGCAGTCTTGGGGCTCGGAGTTGGGGTCGGTCGGAAGCTTTCTTT
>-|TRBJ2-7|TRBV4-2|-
CASSQGGVGRGSYEQYF
TGTGCCAGCAGCCAGGGGGGAGTGGGCCGGGGCTCCTACGAGCAGTACTTC
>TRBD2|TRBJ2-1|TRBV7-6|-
CASSSGQSGNIYNEQFF
TGTGCCAGCAGCTCAGGCCAAAGCGGGAACATCTACAATGAGCAGTTCTTC
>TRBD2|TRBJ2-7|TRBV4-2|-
CASSQDTAGESQYF
TGTGCCAGCAGCCAAGATACAGCGGGAGAATCGCAGTACTTC
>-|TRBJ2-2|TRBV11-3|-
CASSPGQPGELFF
TGTGCCAGCAGCCCTGGACAACCCGGGGAGCTGTTTTTT
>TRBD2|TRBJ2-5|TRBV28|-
CASSLGGSGETQYF
TGTGCCAGCAGTTTAGGCGGGAGTGGGGAGACCCAGTACTTC
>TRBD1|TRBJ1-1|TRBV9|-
CASSGDRMNTEAFF
TGTGCCAGCAGCGGGGACAGAATGAACACTGAAGCTTTCTTT
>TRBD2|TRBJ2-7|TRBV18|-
CASSPKAGGSSYEQYF
TGTGCCAGCTCACCAAAGGCGGGAGGGAGCTCCTACGAGCAGTACTTC
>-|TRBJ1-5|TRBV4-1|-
CASSQEQIGQPQHF
TGCGCCAGCAGCCAAGAGCAAATCGGGCAGCCCCAGCATTTT
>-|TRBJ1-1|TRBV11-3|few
CASSFQGNTEAFF
TGTGCCAGCAGCTTCCAGGGAAACACTGAAGCTTTCTTT
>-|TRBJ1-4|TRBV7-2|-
CASRPRVDEKLFF
TGTGCCAGCAGGCCAAGAGTTGATGAAAAACTGTTTTTT
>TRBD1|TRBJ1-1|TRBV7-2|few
CASSPRTGRFVNTEAFF
TGTGCCAGCAGCCCCAGGACAGGGCGTTTCGTTAACACTGAAGCTTTCTTT
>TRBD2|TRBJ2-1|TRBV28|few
CASSYRWTSGSNYNEQFF
TGTGCCAGCAGTTACCGATGGACTAGCGGGAGTAACTACAATGAGCAGTTCTTC
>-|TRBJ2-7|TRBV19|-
CASSPSGYEQYF
TGTGCCAGTAGTCCCTCCGGGTACGAGCAGTACTTC
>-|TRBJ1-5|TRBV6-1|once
CASSARGQPNQPQHF
TGTGCCAGCAGTGCTCGAGGACAGCCCAATCAGCCCCAGCATTTT
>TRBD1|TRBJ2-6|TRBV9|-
CASSLRTGGAFGANVLTF
TGTGCCAGCAGCCTCAGGACAGGGGGCGCCTTTGGGGCCAACGTCCTGACTTTC
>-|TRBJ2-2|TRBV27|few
CASSLLARGDTGELFF
TGTGCCAGCAGTTTATTAGCCAGGGGGGATACCGGGGAGCTGTTTTTT
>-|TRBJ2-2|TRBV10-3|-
CAISETGIGTGELFF
TGTGCCATCAGTGAAACGGGAATAGGCACCGGGGAGCTGTTTTTT
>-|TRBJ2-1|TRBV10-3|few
CAISFSDLYNEQFF
TGTGCCATCAGTTTTAGCGACCTCTACAATGAGCAGTTCTTC
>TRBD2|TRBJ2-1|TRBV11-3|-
CASSWTSGSYNEQFF
TGTGCCAGCAGTTGGACTAGCGGATCCTACAATGAGCAGTTCTTC
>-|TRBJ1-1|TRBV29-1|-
CSVEDGGWEGAEAFF
TGCAGCGTTGAAGATGGAGGGTGGGAAGGCGCTGAAGCTTTCTTT
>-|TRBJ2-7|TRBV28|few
CASSLWRDEQYF
TGTGCCAGCAGTTTATGGCGGGACGAGCAGTACTTC
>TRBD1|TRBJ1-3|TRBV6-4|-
CASRPGTGRRNTIYF
TGTGCCAGCAGGCCCGGGACAGGTCGTAGAAACACCATATATTTT
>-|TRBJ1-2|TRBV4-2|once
CASSQGRSTNGGYTF
TGTGCCAGCAGCCAAGGTCGGAGCACAAACGGCGGCTACACCTTC
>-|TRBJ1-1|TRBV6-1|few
CATQRVNTEAFF
TGTGCCACCCAACGGGTTAACACTGAAGCTTTCTTT
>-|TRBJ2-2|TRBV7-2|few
CASSPRVNTGELFF
TGTGCCAGCAGCCCACGGGTCAACACCGGGGAGCTGTTTTTT
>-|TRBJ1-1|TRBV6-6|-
CASSYGWGTGAFF
TGTGCCAGCAGTTACGGTTGGGGTACAGGAGCTTTCTTT
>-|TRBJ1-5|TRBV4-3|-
CASSQDSQGTQPQHF
TGCGCCAGCAGCCAAGACTCACAGGGTACTCAGCCCCAGCATTTT
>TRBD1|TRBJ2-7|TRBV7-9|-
CASSSGGGYEQYF
TGTGCCAGCAGCTCAGGGGGCGGGTACGAGCAGTACTTC
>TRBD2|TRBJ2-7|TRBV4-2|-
CASSQVAGTSGHYEQYF
TGTGCCAGCAGCCAAGTCGCCGGGACTAGCGGCCACTACGAGCAGTACTTC
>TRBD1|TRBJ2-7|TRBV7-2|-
CASSFGQGYEQYF
TGTGCCAGCAGCTTCGGACAGGGCTACGAGCAGTACTTC